These 11 T cell receptor beta chains were sequenced from one sample in a study of T cells in Graves' hyperthyroidism and ophthalmopathy. TCR beta CDR3 regions were amplified from RNA transcripts. The HTBI primer set was used in a first-round RT-PCR of the TCR CDR3. TCRdb reprocessed the multiplex PCR reads with MiXCR, giving one entry per CDR3 protein. Of about half a million distinct CDR3 sequences in the sample, about 20% are singletons; the top ten hold 47%. The sequencing input was blood. These receptor sequences come from a man in his forties with Graves' ophthalmopathy.

The chain links TRBV6-1 to TRBJ1-1; 7 nucleotides line up with TRBD1. The CDR3 totals 14 residues. Germline V gene data show CDR1 as MNHNS and CDR2 as SASEGT. V was clipped by 7 bases and J by 2 bases; unmatched bases: 7. CDR3 nucleotides: TGTGCCAGCAAACGTGGACAGGCAAACACTGAAGCTTTCTTT. This encodes CASKRGQANTEAFF.

This chain uses TRBV20-1 with TRBJ2-7, with a tentative D call TRBD1 (6 bases). This CDR3 spans 17 amino acids. Germline CDR1 and CDR2: DFQATT and SNEGSKA (reference sequence). Trimming removed 0 bases at V and 2 bases at J, with 20 bases between. Here the CDR3 reads CSAREHRGGGLPYEQYF. In DNA form, the CDR3 reads TGCAGTGCTAGAGAACATAGAGGGGGTGGGCTACCCTACGAGCAGTACTTC.

The gene calls are TRBV3-1 and TRBJ2-2; D is unclear. V was shortened by 0 bases and J by 4 bases, with 9 bases between the two germline ends. Germline lookup yields CDR1 LGHDT and CDR2 YNNKEL (reference sequence). The CDR3 runs 15 residues. The CDR3 spells CASSQDWLGTGELFF. CDR3 sequence (DNA): TGTGCCAGCAGCCAAGATTGGTTGGGCACCGGGGAGCTGTTTTTT.

This clonotype qualifies as medium-sized. This chain links TRBV7-9 with TRBJ2-3; no firm D call. V gave up 4 bases and J gave up 9 bases, with 14 bases separating them. Looked up from germline, CDR1 is SEHNR and CDR2 is FQNEAQ (reference sequence). CDR3 length equals 13 residues. The CDR3 is CASSSALSPTQYF. The CDR3 region has the DNA TGTGCCAGCAGCTCCGCGCTCAGCCCGACGCAGTATTTT.

This clonotype was recorded many times. This sequence joins TRBV3-1 and TRBJ1-1, with unresolved D. V was clipped by 3 bases and J by 3 bases, with 8 bases between them. This CDR3 spans 13 amino acids. Germline CDR1 is LGHDT and CDR2 is YNNKEL (reference sequence). CDR3 sequence: CASSQSGDTEAFF. CDR3 DNA: TGTGCCAGCAGCCAGTCGGGAGACACTGAAGCTTTCTTT.

Regarding this clonotype: A much larger clone sits a single nucleotide away, making a read error possible. The chain is built from TRBV12-3 or TRBV12-4 and TRBJ2-1; D gene ambiguous. Between the trimmed V and J ends, which lost 8 bases and 5 bases, there was a span of 13 bases. There are 13 residues in the CDR3. The CDR3 DNA follows: TGTGCCAGCGTTCGGTCCGAACACAATGAGCAGTTCTTC. Translating it yields CASVRSEHNEQFF.

The rearrangement uses TRBV6-4 and TRBJ1-1; the D is unclear. Trimming pared 3 bases from V and 0 bases from J, leaving 20 bases between. The CDR3 totals 18 residues. From germline, CDR1 is MRHNA and CDR2 SNTAGT. Written as DNA, the CDR3 is TGTGCCAGCAGTGAACTGCTGGCTTCTGGGATCTTGAACACTGAAGCTTTCTTT. Translated, it gives CASSELLASGILNTEAFF.

This clonotype showed up just a few times. This chain links TRBV30 with TRBJ1-2, with 7 bases fitting TRBD1. Looked up from germline, CDR1 is GTSNPN and CDR2 is SVGIG (reference sequence). This CDR3 has 13 amino acids. After removal of 3 bases from V and 8 bases from J, the junction contained 9 bases not matched to a gene. CDR3 bases: TGTGCCTGGAGGGATATAGGGGGCATGGGCTACACCTTC. This translates into CAWRDIGGMGYTF.

The chain's CDR3 is CASRTLDSYEQYF. Written as DNA, the CDR3 is TGTGCCAGTAGGACTTTAGACTCCTACGAGCAGTACTTC. V is TRBV19 and J is TRBJ2-7; no reliable D call. CDR1 is LNHDA, CDR2 SQIVND, per germline (reference sequence). Trimming shortened V by 6 bases and J by 0 bases, and 9 bases separated the two germline ends. This CDR3 is 13 amino acids long. The complete variable domain, with remaining parts taken from reference TRBV19 and TRBJ2-7, reads DGGITQSPKYLFRKEGQNVTLSCEQNLNHDAMYWYRQDPGQGLRLIYYSQIVNDFQKGDIAEGYSVSREKKESFPLTVTSAQKNPTAFYLCASRTLDSYEQYFGPGTRLTVT.

This clonotype was found many times. The chain couples TRBV28 to TRBJ2-7, with a tentative D call TRBD2 (5 bases). In germline, CDR1 is MDHEN, CDR2 SYDVKM. Deletions cut 7 bases from V and 2 bases from J, with 12 bases between. The CDR3 runs 13 residues. CDR3 bases: TGTGCCAGCAACCCCAGCGGAGCCTACGAGCAGTACTTC. It is translated as CASNPSGAYEQYF.

Turning to this clonotype: One end of the junction does not line up with germline, which may come from a read error. The rearrangement links TRBV7-7 to TRBJ2-5; weak D call: TRBD2 (5 bases). Germline-derived CDR1 and CDR2 are SSHAT and FNYEAQ (reference sequence). This CDR3 is built from 13 residues. The CDR3 DNA is TGTGCTAGCAGCTATGAGGGTTCCGGGACCCAGTACTTC. Residues: CASSYEGSGTQYF.